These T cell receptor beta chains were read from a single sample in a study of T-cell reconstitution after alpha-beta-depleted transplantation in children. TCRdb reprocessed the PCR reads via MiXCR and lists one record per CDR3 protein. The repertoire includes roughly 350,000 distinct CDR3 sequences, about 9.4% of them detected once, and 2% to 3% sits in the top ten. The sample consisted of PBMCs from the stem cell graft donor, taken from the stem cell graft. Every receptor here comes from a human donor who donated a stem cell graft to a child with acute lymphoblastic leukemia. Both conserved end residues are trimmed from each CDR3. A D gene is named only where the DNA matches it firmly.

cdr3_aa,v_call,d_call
ASSQVPSGRVSEQF,TRBV4-1,TRBD2
ASSLGQARDTEAF,TRBV5-1,-
ASAVRGRQEAF,TRBV12-3/TRBV12-4,-
ASSPPRDGGYNEQF,TRBV11-2,-
ASSSWDSYEQY,TRBV5-1,TRBD1
SARGLAHEQF,TRBV29-1,-
ASTTHTGELF,TRBV12-3/TRBV12-4,-
ASSSQTSGSEEQF,TRBV28,TRBD2
ASSPGTSGSFHEQY,TRBV5-1,TRBD2
SARDPGAGTQY,TRBV20-1,TRBD2
ASSRRDIAGATEAF,TRBV3-1,-
ASSQGGIIPF,TRBV4-1,-
ASSLMVGPTGELF,TRBV27,-
ASSGDRSHEQY,TRBV5-6,-
SARDLERANYEQY,TRBV20-1,-
ASTRGGVNEQF,TRBV7-2,-
ASSHLLAGGENIQY,TRBV4-3,TRBD2
ASSLGLGTPDEQY,TRBV5-1,-
ASSVFGSGSYNEQF,TRBV9,-
ASRPTGTDNYGYT,TRBV4-1,-
ASSGGTSGRAGEQF,TRBV5-8,TRBD2
SVVRRGENTEAF,TRBV29-1,-
ASSLVAGSTGELF,TRBV5-1,TRBD2
ASSPGQGEEGYT,TRBV5-1,TRBD1
SARDLGGYNQPQH,TRBV20-1,-
ASRPDRGLQETQY,TRBV28,TRBD1
ASSLGTGTGGYT,TRBV12-3/TRBV12-4,TRBD1
SARGGYSNQPQH,TRBV20-1,-
ASSIQTGQMNTEAF,TRBV5-1,TRBD1
ASSLDFGGIIETQY,TRBV7-2,-
ASSFLSGGEETQY,TRBV12-3/TRBV12-4,TRBD2
ASSSRSPMVQF,TRBV11-2,-
ASSIGLAGTDEQF,TRBV19,TRBD2
ASWPWTGGPGELF,TRBV12-3/TRBV12-4,TRBD1
ASSPTQGWSAEAF,TRBV4-3,TRBD1
ATSRPYGSSYNEQF,TRBV15,-
ASGPSDADTQY,TRBV2,-
ASSQDHRLAGGIDTQY,TRBV4-1,TRBD2
ASSLGGSGTPQH,TRBV28,-
ASSQGRSAVSYNEQF,TRBV4-2,-
ASSLYQGSTDTQY,TRBV7-3,-
ASKDRESTEAF,TRBV6-2/TRBV6-3,TRBD1
ATSVAGTYNEQF,TRBV24-1,TRBD2
ASSLGGAHTEAF,TRBV7-9,-
ASSLVSAGDIEAF,TRBV7-9,-